This is a list of T cell receptor beta chains from one sample in a study of T cells in Graves' hyperthyroidism and ophthalmopathy. Using its own MiXCR run on the multiplex PCR reads, TCRdb lists one record per CDR3 protein. The sample contains approximately 560,000 distinct CDR3 sequences, roughly 14% of which appear only once. Sequencing was carried out using blood. These receptors came from a young woman with Graves' hyperthyroidism. The CDR3 runs from the conserved cysteine through the conserved F or W. D genes are given only for firm matches. The size field is filled for only some rows; it gives once, few, many or a size class.

j_call clone_size d_call v_call cdr3_nt cdr3_aa
TRBJ2-3 - - TRBV24-1 TGTGCCACCAGTGCCCCCCGGGACAGCACAGATACGCAGTATTTT CATSAPRDSTDTQYF
TRBJ1-2 few - TRBV5-5 TGTGCCAGCAGCCCCTTGGCGGCTAACTATGGCTACACCTTC CASSPLAANYGYTF
TRBJ2-1 many TRBD2 TRBV7-9 TGTGCCAGCAGCTTAGTGCGGGAGTACGAGCAGTTCTTC CASSLVREYEQFF
TRBJ2-3 many - TRBV7-2 TGTGCCAGCAGCTTATATCGCCAAGGGAGCACAGATACGCAGTATTTT CASSLYRQGSTDTQYF
TRBJ1-1 many - TRBV6-1 TGTGCCAGCAGTGAATCGCGGGGAGCACAGATGAACACTGAAGCTTTCTTT CASSESRGAQMNTEAFF
TRBJ1-1 many - TRBV18 TGTGCCAGCTCTACACAGGGCAGGGCTAACACTGAAGCTTTCTTT CASSTQGRANTEAFF
TRBJ1-2 - - TRBV6-1 TGTGCCAGCAGTTACGCGGGATTTGGCTACACCTTC CASSYAGFGYTF
TRBJ1-1 few - TRBV7-3 TGTGCCAGCAGCTTTGGATCGAACACTGAAGCTTTCTTT CASSFGSNTEAFF
TRBJ2-1 few - TRBV19 TGTGCCAGTAGTATAGAGGCCCCCAGCTTAGCGCCTTCCCACAATGAGCAGTTCTTC CASSIEAPSLAPSHNEQFF
TRBJ1-4 - - TRBV7-2 TGTGCCAGCAGCCATGTGGTAAGCGCGGTCGAAGAAAAACTGTTTTTT CASSHVVSAVEEKLFF
TRBJ2-1 - - TRBV19 TGTGCCAGTGGTATAGCCCCCTGGGATGAGCAGTTCTTC CASGIAPWDEQFF
TRBJ2-7 few - TRBV4-1 TGCGCCAGCAGCCAACTGGGGGATCGTGAGCAGTACTTC CASSQLGDREQYF
TRBJ1-5 many - TRBV11-2 TGTGCCAGCAGCTTAGATCGCGGGCGGTCCCAGCATTTT CASSLDRGRSQHF
TRBJ2-1 - TRBD2 TRBV6-1 TGTGCCAGCAGCCGTCGACTAGCGGGAGAGGGAGAGCAGTTCTTC CASSRRLAGEGEQFF
TRBJ2-7 - - TRBV7-2 TGTGCCAGCAAAGTGGGAGGTACCTACGAGCAGTACTTC CASKVGGTYEQYF
TRBJ2-1 many TRBD2 TRBV10-3 TGTGCCATCAGTGGGTGGGAGGGCCGTTCCAATGAGCAGTTCTTC CAISGWEGRSNEQFF
TRBJ2-1 few TRBD2 TRBV2 TGTGCCAGCAGGGCAAGACTAGCGGGAGCCGCTGAGCAGTTCTTC CASRARLAGAAEQFF
TRBJ2-3 - TRBD2 TRBV20-1 TGCAGTGCTTCGGGACTAGCCACGGATACGCAGTATTTT CSASGLATDTQYF
TRBJ1-6 many - TRBV27 TGTGCCAGCAGTCCTACCGCTACAGGGTATAATTCACCCCTCCACTTT CASSPTATGYNSPLHF
TRBJ1-1 few - TRBV29-1 TGCAGCGTTGGTAAGGATTTGAACACTGAAGCTTTCTTT CSVGKDLNTEAFF
TRBJ2-7 once - TRBV29-1 TGCAGCGCTAGCCTATCCAGGGGACGCGAGCAGTACTTC CSASLSRGREQYF
TRBJ1-1 few - TRBV10-2 TGCGCCAGCAGTGAGTCGATATTAGGGGTTGCTTTCTTT CASSESILGVAFF
TRBJ2-5 many TRBD2 TRBV20-1 TGCAGTGCTAGAGAGGGGGTGGGACTACCCTACCAAGAGACCCAGTACTTC CSAREGVGLPYQETQYF
TRBJ2-3 many TRBD1 TRBV5-4 TGTGCCAGCAGTCCTTCCCCCGACAGGGTGAGCACAGATACGCAGTATTTT CASSPSPDRVSTDTQYF
TRBJ2-3 many TRBD2 TRBV28 TGTGCCAGCACCAGCGGTAGCGGGATAACAGATACGCAGTATTTT CASTSGSGITDTQYF
TRBJ2-7 many - TRBV3-1 TGTGCCAGCAGCCTACAGGAATACGAGCAGTACTTC CASSLQEYEQYF
TRBJ2-1 few TRBD2 TRBV14 TGTGCCAGCAGCCAAGACCTCTTGACTAGCGGGCGTTCCTACAATGAGCAGTTCTTC CASSQDLLTSGRSYNEQFF
TRBJ2-7 few TRBD1 TRBV14 TGTGCCAGCAGCCTATCAGGACAGGGGTCCTCCTACGAGCAGTACTTC CASSLSGQGSSYEQYF
TRBJ1-2 few - TRBV6-1 TGTGCCAGCAGCACCATGGGCTATGGCTACACCTTC CASSTMGYGYTF
TRBJ2-7 few - TRBV4-2 TGTGCCAGCAGCCAAGATTTAGGGGGGGAGGGACGTCGGGAGCAGTACTTC CASSQDLGGEGRREQYF
TRBJ2-2 - TRBD2 TRBV9 TGTGCCAGCAGCGGGGTCAGAGCGGGAGAATTCACCGGGGAGCTGTTTTTT CASSGVRAGEFTGELFF
TRBJ2-7 once TRBD2 TRBV11-2 TGTGCCAGCAGCTTCTCACTAGCGGGAGGGCCGGGTTACGAGCAGTACTTC CASSFSLAGGPGYEQYF
TRBJ2-5 few - TRBV7-8 TGTGCCAGCAGCTTAGCGAGGGACCTCGCCGGTAGGGGAAGATACCAAGAGACCCAGTACTTC CASSLARDLAGRGRYQETQYF